These 30 T cell receptor beta chains were sequenced from one sample in a study of shared clonotypes between healthy human individuals (dated by TCRdb to about 2020). Libraries were built with the immunoSEQ multiplex PCR assay. TCRdb provides this immuneACCESS table in a form limited to in-frame rearrangements. Some clones are lacking; in checked studies, under half of them reflect an unresolved V gene, and why the rest are absent is not known. The sample includes under 600,000 clones, with roughly four fifths observed a single time. Around 13% of the sample lies in the top ten. The sample consisted of PBMCs. The receptors here all came from a woman aged 40 to 50 in good health. Some clones in this sample may be carry-over from other donors' samples.

Remarks on this clone: This sample also contains other DNA sequences that code for the same CDR3. This chain joins TRBV18 and TRBJ1-4; D call uncertain. There are 13 residues in the CDR3. V was shortened by 3 bases and J by 0 bases, with 2 bases between the two germline ends. Germline values: CDR1 KGHSH, CDR2 LQKENI. The chain's CDR3 is CASSPATNEKLFF. The DNA for the CDR3 is TGTGCCAGCTCACCTGCAACTAATGAAAAACTGTTTTTT.

As DNA, the CDR3 is TGCGCCAGCAGCTCCGGGACAAGTTCTGGAAACACCATATATTTT. Translating it yields CASSSGTSSGNTIYF. The chain employs TRBV5-1 and TRBJ1-3; TRBD1 is a possible D gene (6 bases). This CDR3 spans 15 amino acids. Per the germline V gene, CDR1 is SGHRS and CDR2 is YFSETQ. Trimming pared 3 bases from V and 1 base from J, leaving 11 bases between.

In its sample, this clone was seen a few times. This chain connects TRBV5-6 to TRBJ2-2; D call uncertain. Trimming shortened V by 7 bases and J by 5 bases, and 12 bases separated the two germline ends. The CDR3 is 13 amino acids. Germline V gives CDR1 SGHDT, CDR2 YYEEEE. This CDR3 is CASRGRRTGELFF. The CDR3 coding sequence is TGTGCCAGCCGAGGAAGGAGAACCGGGGAGCTGTTTTTT.

The chain has TRBV7-3 and TRBJ1-1; a weak D match, TRBD1 (5 bases). The CDR3 sequence is 14 residues long. V lost 4 bases to trimming and J lost 2 bases, with 11 bases between them. Germline values: CDR1 SGHTA, CDR2 FQGTGA. DNA for the CDR3: TGTGCCAGCAGCTCCGGCGGGGCTAACACTGAAGCTTTCTTT. This encodes CASSSGGANTEAFF.

This clone was found many times. Other DNA sequences from this sample encode an identical CDR3 as well. The chain joins TRBV25-1 to TRBJ1-1; D remains unclear. CDR1 and CDR2 from the germline V gene are MGHDK and SYGVNS. Trimming took 5 bases from V and 8 from J, leaving 12 bases between them. This CDR3 is built from 12 residues. Here the CDR3 reads CASSRNEGEAFF. In nucleotides, the CDR3 is TGTGCCAGCAGTCGGAATGAAGGGGAAGCTTTCTTT.

The V gene is TRBV19, the J gene TRBJ2-1; D is perhaps TRBD2 (6 bases). V was cut by 6 bases and J by 2 bases, with 17 bases left in between. CDR1 and CDR2 (germline): LNHDA, SQIVND (reference sequence). The length of the CDR3 is 16 residues. This chain's CDR3 is CASRRVGDSTYNEQFF. The CDR3 nucleotides are TGTGCCAGTAGGAGGGTGGGGGACTCTACCTACAATGAGCAGTTCTTC.

The table lists this clone with a few counts. The chain is built from TRBV10-3 and TRBJ2-2, with D maybe TRBD2 (6 bases). Trimming took off 8 bases at V and 0 bases at J, with 10 bases between the two ends. Germline CDR1 ENHRY, CDR2 SYGVKD. The CDR3 totals 14 residues. CDR3 sequence reads: CAIGRLTNTGELFF. The CDR3 DNA sequence: TGTGCCATCGGGAGGTTGACGAACACCGGGGAGCTGTTTTTT.

The genes are TRBV15 and TRBJ1-2, with D possibly TRBD1 on 5 matching bases. The V end was cut by 2 bases, the J end by 3 bases, with 16 bases between. Germline lookup yields CDR1 LNHNV and CDR2 YYDKDF (reference sequence). The CDR3 spans 16 residues. The CDR3 DNA reads as TGTGCCACCAGCAGACAGGCCGGGGACCCAGACTATGGCTACACCTTC. It encodes CATSRQAGDPDYGYTF.

The chain is built from TRBV6-5 and TRBJ2-7, with 10 positions matching TRBD1. CDR3 size: 15 residues. From germline, CDR1 is MNHEY and CDR2 SVGAGI. The V and J ends lost 0 bases and 2 bases, in that order; junction bases with no gene match: 1. The CDR3: CASSYSGQGAYEQYF. The DNA of the CDR3 is TGTGCCAGCAGTTACTCAGGACAGGGGGCCTACGAGCAGTACTTC.

This clone came up many times. This chain connects TRBV6-1 to TRBJ2-6, with D tentatively TRBD1 (6 bases). The CDR3 consists of 14 residues. Germline CDR1 is MNHNS and CDR2 is SASEGT. Trimming removed 2 bases from V and 8 bases from J, with 10 bases in between. The CDR3 DNA sequence: TGTGCCAGCAGTGAATCGGACAGCTCCAACGTCCTGACTTTC. Protein product: CASSESDSSNVLTF.

The chain couples TRBV7-2 to TRBJ2-2; D tentatively fits TRBD1 or TRBD2 (5 bases each). CDR1 and CDR2 from the germline V gene are SGHTA and FQGNSA. The V end was cut by 2 bases, the J end by 7 bases, with 20 bases between. CDR3 length: 17 amino acids. CDR3 sequence reads: CASSLIQALGTVGELFF. DNA of the CDR3: TGTGCCAGCAGCTTAATTCAAGCCCTTGGGACGGTCGGGGAGCTGTTTTTT. The whole variable domain, remainder taken from reference TRBV7-2 and TRBJ2-2, is GAGVSQSPSNKVTEKGKDVELRCDPISGHTALYWYRQSLGQGLEFLIYFQGNSAPDKSGLPSDRFSAERTGGSVSTLTIQRTQQEDSAVYLCASSLIQALGTVGELFFGEGSRLTVL.

Only a few counts were recorded for this clone. The rearrangement links TRBV29-1 to TRBJ2-5; tentative D call: TRBD2 (5 bases). Deletions cut 3 bases from V and 5 bases from J, with 16 bases between. Germline assignment: CDR1 SQVTM and CDR2 ANQGSEA. This CDR3 contains 14 residues. The CDR3 spells CSVDGTVRGETQYF. For the CDR3, the DNA is TGCAGCGTTGACGGAACTGTAAGAGGGGAGACCCAGTACTTC.

This rearrangement joins TRBV21-1 to TRBJ2-7; the table's D call of TRBD1 was not tested on the DNA. TRBV21-1 is flagged as a pseudogene. The CDR3 is made up of 21 amino acids. Here the CDR3 reads CASRPNLGPSFSPLSSYEQYF. The CDR3 nucleotides are TGTGCCAGCAGGCCAAACCTTGGGCCTTCTTTTTCCCCCCTGAGCTCCTACGAGCAGTACTTC.

In nucleotides, the CDR3 is TGCGCCAGCAGCTTGAGGGGGACAGGGATCACTGAGACCCAGTACTTC. Its protein product is CASSLRGTGITETQYF. The chain uses TRBV5-1 and TRBJ2-5; 9 nucleotides agree with TRBD1. V lost 1 base and J lost 5; bases outside the gene matches: 9. The CDR3 spans 16 residues. The V gene's germline CDR1 is SGHRS and CDR2 YFSETQ.

The chain uses TRBV7-2 and TRBJ2-2; 7 nucleotides match TRBD1. V lost 5 bases, J lost 6 bases, and 18 bases stayed unmatched. The CDR3 totals 18 residues. Per the germline V gene, CDR1 is SGHTA and CDR2 is FQGNSA. The CDR3 here is CASSPSSVGTVEAGELFF. CDR3 DNA: TGTGCCAGCAGCCCTAGTTCGGTTGGGACAGTCGAAGCCGGGGAGCTGTTTTTT.

The genes are TRBV4-2 and TRBJ2-5, with 12 bases fitting TRBD2. The CDR3 is 18 residues long. Per germline, CDR1 LGHNA and CDR2 YNFKEQ. V trimming: 1 base; J trimming: 1 base; junction bases outside the gene matches: 7. The CDR3 nucleotides read TGTGCCAGCAGCCAAGGGGTCCCGGGACTAGCGGGCCAAGAGACCCAGTACTTC. Its translation: CASSQGVPGLAGQETQYF.

The V and J genes are TRBV6-6 and TRBJ2-5; D might be TRBD1 or TRBD2, each matching 7 bases. V gave up 5 bases and J gave up 5 bases, with 12 bases separating them. This CDR3 is built from 13 residues. Germline V gene lookup returns CDR1 MNHNY and CDR2 SVGAGI (reference sequence). CDR3 in DNA: TGTGCCAGCAGTACCAGGGGGGGGGAGACCCAGTACTTC. The encoded protein is CASSTRGGETQYF.

A single count supports this clone. This chain joins TRBV4-3 and TRBJ1-5; D is uncertain. Germline V CDR1 and CDR2: LGHNA, YSLEER. The CDR3 contains 16 residues. Trimming removed 1 base from V and 3 bases from J, with 13 bases in between. The DNA of the CDR3 is TGCGCCAGCAGCCAAGCGGCCAGTTGGAACAATCAGCCCCAGCATTTT. Translating gives CASSQAASWNNQPQHF.

This chain links TRBV15 with TRBJ2-3; 7 bases match TRBD1. Germline CDR1 and CDR2: LNHNV and YYDKDF (reference sequence). Trimming removed 1 base from V and 2 bases from J; junction bases left unmatched: 15. CDR3 length equals 19 residues. CDR3 in DNA: TGTGCCACCAGCAGAGTTCCGGGACAGACGACCAAAATCACAGATACGCAGTATTTT. Translation: CATSRVPGQTTKITDTQYF.

The gene calls are TRBV18 and TRBJ1-3, with a tentative D call TRBD1 (5 bases). The germline gives CDR1 KGHSH, CDR2 LQKENI. Trimming took 0 bases from V and 0 from J, leaving 21 bases between them. CDR3 length: 20 residues. CDR3 amino acids: CASSPPSLVGWDDSGNTIYF. CDR3 nucleotides: TGTGCCAGCTCACCACCGTCGCTCGTAGGGTGGGACGACTCTGGAAACACCATATATTTT.

This chain connects TRBV7-9 to TRBJ2-2, with D tentatively TRBD1 (6 bases). The germline gives CDR1 SEHNR, CDR2 FQNEAQ (reference sequence). The V gene lost 5 bases and the J gene lost 2 bases, with 15 bases spanning the gap. The length of the CDR3 is 16 residues. CDR3 loop: CASSRFGTFNTGELFF. Here the CDR3 DNA reads TGTGCCAGCAGCCGATTCGGGACATTCAACACCGGGGAGCTGTTTTTT.

The chain combines TRBV6-1 with TRBJ1-2; D unresolved. With 3 bases removed from V and 8 bases from J, the gap between germline ends came to 13 bases. Looked up from germline, CDR1 is MNHNS and CDR2 is SASEGT. The CDR3 sequence is 13 residues long. The CDR3 sequence is CASSDGISGGYTF. CDR3 in DNA: TGTGCCAGCAGTGATGGAATTTCGGGCGGCTACACCTTC.

This chain joins TRBV9 and TRBJ1-2, with unresolved D. The CDR3 spans 13 residues. V dropped 4 bases and J dropped 5 bases, with 12 bases sitting between them. Per the germline V gene, CDR1 is SGDLS and CDR2 is YYNGEE. This CDR3 is CASSPLGSYGYTF. CDR3 in DNA: TGTGCCAGCAGCCCCCTCGGTTCGTATGGCTACACCTTC.

This clone was recorded at least ten times. The V and J genes are TRBV30 and TRBJ2-7; tentative D call: TRBD2 (6 bases). CDR3 length: 12 amino acids. Germline V CDR1 and CDR2: GTSNPN, SVGIG (reference sequence). The V gene lost 4 bases and the J gene lost 7 bases, with 14 bases spanning the gap. The CDR3 DNA sequence: TGTGCCTGGAACCTCCTGGGGGGAGAGCAGTACTTC. Translating gives CAWNLLGGEQYF.

The chain joins TRBV7-8 to TRBJ2-3; possibly TRBD2 for D (6 bases). V was pared by 1 base and J by 2 bases, with 10 bases between. Germline V gene lookup returns CDR1 SGHVS and CDR2 FQNEAQ. This CDR3 spans 15 amino acids. DNA of the CDR3: TGTGCCAGCAGCTTAGAAGCGGGCATCACAGATACGCAGTATTTT. Translating gives CASSLEAGITDTQYF. Looking up the rest from reference TRBV7-8 and TRBJ2-3 gives the full variable domain: GAGVSQSPRYKVAKRGQDVALRCDPISGHVSLFWYQQALGQGPEFLTYFQNEAQLDKSGLPSDRFFAERPEGSVSTLKIQRTQQEDSAVYLCASSLEAGITDTQYFGPGTRLTVL.

This chain uses TRBV6-1 with TRBJ2-7, with a weak D call TRBD1 (5 bases). The germline V and J ends were trimmed by 2 bases and 5 bases, with 10 bases remaining between them. Germline values: CDR1 MNHNS, CDR2 SASEGT. The CDR3 spans 13 residues. The CDR3 DNA sequence: TGTGCCAGCAGTGAACAAGGGGCCCACGAGCAGTACTTC. It specifies CASSEQGAHEQYF.

With respect to this clone: A clone one base away is much larger, so this may be a read error. The V and J genes are TRBV14 and TRBJ1-2, with D unclear. This CDR3 has 12 amino acids. Germline V gene data show CDR1 as SGHDN and CDR2 as FVKESK. Trimming shortened V by 1 base and J by 3 bases, and 3 bases separated the two germline ends. CDR3: CASSQGDYGYTF. In DNA form, the CDR3 reads TGTGCCAGCAGCCAAGGGGACTATGGCTACACCTTC.

The rearrangement links TRBV5-1 to TRBJ2-1, with 12 nucleotides matching TRBD2. CDR1 is SGHRS, CDR2 YFSETQ, per germline. V dropped 5 bases and J dropped 4; count of bases not matched to a gene: 7. The CDR3 totals 16 residues. CDR3 sequence reads: CASRFLAGGSYNEQFF. The CDR3 nucleotides are TGCGCCAGCAGGTTCCTAGCGGGAGGGTCGTACAATGAGCAGTTCTTC.

The rearrangement links TRBV2 to TRBJ1-1; D call uncertain. The CDR3 contains 13 residues. V lost 11 bases and J 5 bases, leaving 18 bases between the germline ends. CDR1 and CDR2 from the germline V gene are SNHLY and FYNNEI. The CDR3 protein is CALKDSLGTEAFF. The CDR3 nucleotides read TGTGCCCTAAAGGACTCGTTGGGGACTGAAGCTTTCTTT.

This clone was found a few times. V gene TRBV28 combines with J gene TRBJ2-3, with a weak D call TRBD1 (5 bases). This CDR3 is 12 amino acids long. V gave up 2 bases and J gave up 15 bases, with 15 bases separating them. Per the germline V gene, CDR1 is MDHEN and CDR2 is SYDVKM. CDR3 region: CASSLGQGSDYF. In DNA, the CDR3 is TGTGCCAGCAGTTTAGGGCAGGGATCGGATTATTTT.